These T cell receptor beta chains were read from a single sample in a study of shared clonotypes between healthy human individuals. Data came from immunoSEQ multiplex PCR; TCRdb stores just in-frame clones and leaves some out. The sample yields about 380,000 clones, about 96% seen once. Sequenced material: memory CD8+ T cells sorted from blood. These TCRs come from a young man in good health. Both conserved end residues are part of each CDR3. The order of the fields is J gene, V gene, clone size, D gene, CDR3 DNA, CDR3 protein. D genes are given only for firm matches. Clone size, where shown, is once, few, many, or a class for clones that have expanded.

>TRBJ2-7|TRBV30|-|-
TGTGCCTGGAAGGGTCCAGACTTTTACGAGCAGTACTTC
CAWKGPDFYEQYF
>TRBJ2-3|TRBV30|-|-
TGTGCCTGGAGTTCCCGGCCAGCAGATACGCAGTATTTT
CAWSSRPADTQYF
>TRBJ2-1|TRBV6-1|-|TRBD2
TGTGCCAGCAAAAGGGTAGCGGGATCATACAATGAGCAGTTCTTC
CASKRVAGSYNEQFF
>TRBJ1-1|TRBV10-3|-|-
TGTGCCATCGCAGTTGCAGGGGTGAACACTGAAGCTTTCTTT
CAIAVAGVNTEAFF
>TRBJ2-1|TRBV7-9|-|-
TGTGCCAGCAGAAGCGGGCTCAATGAGCAGTTCTTC
CASRSGLNEQFF
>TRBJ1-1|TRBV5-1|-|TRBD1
TGCGCCAGCAGCTTGGCCGGACAGGGAGGCACTGAAGCTTTCTTT
CASSLAGQGGTEAFF
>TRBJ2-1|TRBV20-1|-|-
TGCAGTGCTAGGTCCGACAATGAGCAGTTCTTC
CSARSDNEQFF
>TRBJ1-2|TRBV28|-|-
TGTGCCAGCAGTTCAGGGAACTATGGCTACACCTTC
CASSSGNYGYTF
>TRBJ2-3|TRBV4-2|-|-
TGTGCCAGCAGTAGTTCAGGAGTTGGCACAGATACGCAGTATTTT
CASSSSGVGTDTQYF
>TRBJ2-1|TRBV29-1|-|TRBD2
TGCAGCGCCCGGGGGACTAGCGGCTTCAATGAGCAGTTCTTC
CSARGTSGFNEQFF
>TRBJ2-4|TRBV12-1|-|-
TGTGCCAGCAGCTTCCGGACAGCCCCCGCGACTTGGGCCAAAAACATTCAGTACTTC
CASSFRTAPATWAKNIQYF
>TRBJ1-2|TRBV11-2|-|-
TGTGCCAGCAGCCCCCAGGGCTATGGCTACACCTTC
CASSPQGYGYTF
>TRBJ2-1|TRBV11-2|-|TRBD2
TGTGCCAGCAGCTTATCCGTAGCGGGAGGTGACAATGAGCAGTTCTTC
CASSLSVAGGDNEQFF
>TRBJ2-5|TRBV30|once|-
TGTGCCTGGGATTCCGATGGGACCCAGTACTTC
CAWDSDGTQYF
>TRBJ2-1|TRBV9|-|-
TGTGCCAGCAGCGTAGGTTACAATGAGCAGTTCTTC
CASSVGYNEQFF
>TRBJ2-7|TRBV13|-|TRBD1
TGTGCCAGCAGCCTCCGGGACAGGGCCCCCGGCGAGCAGTACTTC
CASSLRDRAPGEQYF
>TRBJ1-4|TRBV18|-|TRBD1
TGTGCCAGCTCTCTCGGACAGGGGGCAGGAAAACTGTTTTTT
CASSLGQGAGKLFF
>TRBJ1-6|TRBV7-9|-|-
TGTGCCAGCAGCCCCCCGGGGGCCCCGTATAATTCACCCCTCCACTTT
CASSPPGAPYNSPLHF
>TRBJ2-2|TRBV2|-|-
TGTGCCAGCAGTGACACCGGGGAGCTGTTTTTT
CASSDTGELFF
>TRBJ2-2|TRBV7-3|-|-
TGTGCCAGCAGCTTAATGGTGAACACCGGGGAGCTGTTTTTT
CASSLMVNTGELFF
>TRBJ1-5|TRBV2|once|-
TGTGCCAGCAGTGAAGCGCTTGCAGGGGAGGGTCGCAATCAGCCCCAGCATTTT
CASSEALAGEGRNQPQHF
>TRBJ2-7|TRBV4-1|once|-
TGCGCCAGCAGCCGAGCGGCGCTGGCGCCGTACGAGCAGTACTTC
CASSRAALAPYEQYF
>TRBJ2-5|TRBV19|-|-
TGTGCCAGTAGTAGCGGTAGCTGGGAGACCCAGTACTTC
CASSSGSWETQYF
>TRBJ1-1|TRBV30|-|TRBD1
TGTGCCTGGAGCGAAACCGGGACAGCCAACACTGAAGCTTTCTTT
CAWSETGTANTEAFF
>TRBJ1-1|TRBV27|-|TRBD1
TGTGCCAGCAGCACCCTAACAGGGGAGATTGGGGAAGCTTTCTTT
CASSTLTGEIGEAFF
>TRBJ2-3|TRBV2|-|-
TGTGCCAGCAGTGAAGCGCTTCGGGGATTAAACACAGATACGCAGTATTTT
CASSEALRGLNTDTQYF
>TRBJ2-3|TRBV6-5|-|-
TGTGCCAGCAGGCTTCGGGATACGCAGTATTTT
CASRLRDTQYF
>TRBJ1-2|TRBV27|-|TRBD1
TGTGCCAGCAGTTTATCCAGCCGGGACAGAGCTAACTATGGCTACACCTTC
CASSLSSRDRANYGYTF
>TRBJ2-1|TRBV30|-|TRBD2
TGTGCCTACGCGGCTAGCGGGAGGGTATCCTACAATGAGCAGTTCTTC
CAYAASGRVSYNEQFF
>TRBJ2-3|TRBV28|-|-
TGTGCCAGCACTATGACCCCAGCAGATACGCAGTATTTT
CASTMTPADTQYF
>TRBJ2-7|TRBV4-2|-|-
TGTGCCAGCAGCCAAGAGTTGGACAATACCTACGAGCAGTACTTC
CASSQELDNTYEQYF
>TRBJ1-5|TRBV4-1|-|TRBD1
TGCGCCAGCAGCCAAGAGACAGGGGGCAGGTATAGCAATCAGCCCCAGCATTTT
CASSQETGGRYSNQPQHF
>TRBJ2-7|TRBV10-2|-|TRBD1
TGCGCCAGCAGTGGTACAGGGGCCTACGAGCAGTACTTC
CASSGTGAYEQYF
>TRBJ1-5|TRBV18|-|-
TGTGCCAGCTCACCTACAGGGAATCAGCCCCAGCATTTT
CASSPTGNQPQHF
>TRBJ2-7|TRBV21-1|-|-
TGTGCCAGCAGCAAAGGAAGGTTAAACTACGAGCAGTACTTC
CASSKGRLNYEQYF
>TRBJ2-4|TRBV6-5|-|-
TGTGCCAGCAGTTACTCTCGGGACCCCGTCAACATTCAGTACTTC
CASSYSRDPVNIQYF
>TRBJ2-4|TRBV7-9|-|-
TGTGCCAGCAGGGACACCGGGTCAAACATTCAGTACTTC
CASRDTGSNIQYF
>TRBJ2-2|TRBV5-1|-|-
TGCGCCAGCAGCCTTCGACTCCTGAACACCGGGGAGCTGTTTTTT
CASSLRLLNTGELFF
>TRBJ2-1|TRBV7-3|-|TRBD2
TGTGCCAGCAGCTTAGCGGGAGCTAACAATGAGCAGTTCTTC
CASSLAGANNEQFF